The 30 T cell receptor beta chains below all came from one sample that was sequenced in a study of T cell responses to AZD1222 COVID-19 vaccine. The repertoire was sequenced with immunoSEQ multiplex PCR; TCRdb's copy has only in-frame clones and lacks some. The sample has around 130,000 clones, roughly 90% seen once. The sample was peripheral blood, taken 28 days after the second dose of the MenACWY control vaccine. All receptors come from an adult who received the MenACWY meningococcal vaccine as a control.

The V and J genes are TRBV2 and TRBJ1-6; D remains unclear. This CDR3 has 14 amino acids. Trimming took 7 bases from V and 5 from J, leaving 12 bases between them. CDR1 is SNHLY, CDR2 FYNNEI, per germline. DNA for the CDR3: TGTGCCAGCACGTCCCTCGGTAATAATTCACCCCTCCACTTT. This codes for CASTSLGNNSPLHF.

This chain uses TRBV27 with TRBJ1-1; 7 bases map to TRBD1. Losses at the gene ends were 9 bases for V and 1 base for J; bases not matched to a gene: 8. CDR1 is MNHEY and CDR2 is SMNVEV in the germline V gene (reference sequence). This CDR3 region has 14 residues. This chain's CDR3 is CASMDRTRNTEAFF. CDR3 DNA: TGTGCCAGTATGGACAGGACCCGGAACACTGAAGCTTTCTTT.

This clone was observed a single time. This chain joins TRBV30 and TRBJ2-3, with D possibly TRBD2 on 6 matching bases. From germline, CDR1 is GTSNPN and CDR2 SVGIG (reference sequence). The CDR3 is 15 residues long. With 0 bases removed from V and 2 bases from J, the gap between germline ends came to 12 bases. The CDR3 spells CAWSVSQRATDTQYF. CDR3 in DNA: TGTGCCTGGAGTGTTAGCCAGCGGGCCACAGATACGCAGTATTTT. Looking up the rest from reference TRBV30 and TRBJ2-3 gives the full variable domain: SQTIHQWPATLVQPVGSPLSLECTVEGTSNPNLYWYRQAAGRGLQLLFYSVGIGQISSEVPQNLSASRPQDRQFILSSKKLLLSDSGFYLCAWSVSQRATDTQYFGPGTRLTVL.

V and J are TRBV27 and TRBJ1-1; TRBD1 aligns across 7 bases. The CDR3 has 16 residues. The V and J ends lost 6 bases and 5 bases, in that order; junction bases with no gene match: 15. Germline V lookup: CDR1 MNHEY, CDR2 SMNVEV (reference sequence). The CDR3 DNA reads TGTGCCAGCAGAATCGCAAGAAGGGGGCCCCGGACTGAAGCTTTCTTT. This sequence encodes CASRIARRGPRTEAFF.

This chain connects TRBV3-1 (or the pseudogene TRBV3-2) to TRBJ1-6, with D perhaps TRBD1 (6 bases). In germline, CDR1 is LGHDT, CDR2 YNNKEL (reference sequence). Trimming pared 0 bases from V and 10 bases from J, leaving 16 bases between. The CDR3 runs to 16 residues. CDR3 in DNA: TGTGCCAGCAGCCAAGAGCCGACAGGATTTTGGTCACCCCTCCACTTT. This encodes CASSQEPTGFWSPLHF.

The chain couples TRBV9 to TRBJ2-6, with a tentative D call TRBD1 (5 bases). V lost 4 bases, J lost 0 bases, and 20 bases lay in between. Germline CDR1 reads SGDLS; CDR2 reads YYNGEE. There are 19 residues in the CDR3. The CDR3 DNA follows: TGTGCCAGCAGCTACAAGGGGCAGTCCCTTAGCTCTGGGGCCAACGTCCTGACTTTC. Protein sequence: CASSYKGQSLSSGANVLTF.

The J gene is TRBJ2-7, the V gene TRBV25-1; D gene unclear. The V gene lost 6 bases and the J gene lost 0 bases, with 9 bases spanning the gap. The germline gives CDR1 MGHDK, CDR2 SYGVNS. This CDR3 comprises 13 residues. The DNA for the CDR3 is TGTGCCAGCAGAGGTGGGTACTCCTACGAGCAGTACTTC. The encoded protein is CASRGGYSYEQYF.

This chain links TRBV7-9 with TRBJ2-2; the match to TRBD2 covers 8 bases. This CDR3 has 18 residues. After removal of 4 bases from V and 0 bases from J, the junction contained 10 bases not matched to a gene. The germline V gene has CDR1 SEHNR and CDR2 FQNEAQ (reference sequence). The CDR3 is CASSSPSQRGTNTGELFF. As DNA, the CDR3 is TGTGCCAGCAGCTCGCCTTCACAGCGGGGGACGAACACCGGGGAGCTGTTTTTT.

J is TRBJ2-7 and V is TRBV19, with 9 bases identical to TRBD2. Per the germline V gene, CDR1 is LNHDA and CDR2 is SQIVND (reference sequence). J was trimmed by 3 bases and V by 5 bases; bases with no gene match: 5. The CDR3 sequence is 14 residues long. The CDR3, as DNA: TGTGCCAGTAGTTTCGGGACTAGCCTCTACGAGCAGTACTTC. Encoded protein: CASSFGTSLYEQYF.

CDR3: CASSNRGNQPQHF. The CDR3 DNA is TGTGCCAGCAGTAACAGGGGCAATCAGCCCCAGCATTTT. This chain links TRBV25-1 with TRBJ1-5, with a weak D call TRBD1 (6 bases). V gave up 5 bases and J gave up 2 bases, with 7 bases separating them. The CDR3 sequence is 13 residues long. Germline V lookup: CDR1 MGHDK, CDR2 SYGVNS. Variable domain in full (rest from reference TRBV25-1 and TRBJ1-5): EADIYQTPRYLVIGTGKKITLECSQTMGHDKMYWYQQDPGMELHLIHYSYGVNSTEKGDLSSESTVSRIRTEHFPLTLESARPSHTSQYLCASSNRGNQPQHFGDGTRLSIL.

The CDR3 DNA reads TGTGCCACCAGTGAATCCCATACGCAGTATTTT. This sequence encodes CATSESHTQYF. The chain joins TRBV24-1 to TRBJ2-3; D unresolved. CDR3 size: 11 residues. V was trimmed by 4 bases and J by 7 bases, leaving 5 bases between them. From germline, CDR1 is KGHDR and CDR2 SFDVKD.

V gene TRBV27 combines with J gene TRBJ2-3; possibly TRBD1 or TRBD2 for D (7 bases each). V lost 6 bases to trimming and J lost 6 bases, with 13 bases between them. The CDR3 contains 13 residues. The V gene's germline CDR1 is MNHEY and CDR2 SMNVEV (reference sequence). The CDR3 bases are TGTGCCAGCAGGTCCCAGGGGGGGGATACGCAGTATTTT. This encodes CASRSQGGDTQYF.

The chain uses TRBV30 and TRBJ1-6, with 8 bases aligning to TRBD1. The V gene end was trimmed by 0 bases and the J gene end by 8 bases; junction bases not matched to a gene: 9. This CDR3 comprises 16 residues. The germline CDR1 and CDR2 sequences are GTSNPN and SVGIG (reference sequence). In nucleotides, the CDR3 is TGTGCCTGGAGTGTACTGGACAGGGTCGGGTATTCACCCCTCCACTTT. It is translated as CAWSVLDRVGYSPLHF.

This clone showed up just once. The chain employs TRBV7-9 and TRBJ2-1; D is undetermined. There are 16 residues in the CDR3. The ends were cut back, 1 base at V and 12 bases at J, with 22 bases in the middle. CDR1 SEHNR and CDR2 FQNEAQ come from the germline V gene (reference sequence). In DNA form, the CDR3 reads TGTGCCAGCAGCTTAGGACGGCTAGATGAGTTCCTGGGGCAGTTCTTC. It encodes CASSLGRLDEFLGQFF. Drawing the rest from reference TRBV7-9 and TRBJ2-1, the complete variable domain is DTGVSQNPRHKITKRGQNVTFRCDPISEHNRLYWYRQTLGQGPEFLTYFQNEAQLEKSRLLSDRFSAERPKGSFSTLEIQRTEQGDSAMYLCASSLGRLDEFLGQFFGPGTRLTVL.

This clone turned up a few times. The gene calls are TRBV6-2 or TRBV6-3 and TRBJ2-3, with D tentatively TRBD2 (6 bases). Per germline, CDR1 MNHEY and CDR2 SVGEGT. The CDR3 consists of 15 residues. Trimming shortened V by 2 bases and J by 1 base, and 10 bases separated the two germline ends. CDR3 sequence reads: CASSYGREGTDTQYF. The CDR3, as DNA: TGTGCCAGCAGTTACGGGCGGGAAGGCACAGATACGCAGTATTTT.

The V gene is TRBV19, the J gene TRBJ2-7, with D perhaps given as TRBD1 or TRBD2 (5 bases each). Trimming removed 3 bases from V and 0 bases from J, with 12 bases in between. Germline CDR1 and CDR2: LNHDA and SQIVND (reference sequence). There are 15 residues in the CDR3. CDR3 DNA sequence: TGTGCCAGTAGTATGGGCAGGGAGAGCTCCTACGAGCAGTACTTC. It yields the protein CASSMGRESSYEQYF.

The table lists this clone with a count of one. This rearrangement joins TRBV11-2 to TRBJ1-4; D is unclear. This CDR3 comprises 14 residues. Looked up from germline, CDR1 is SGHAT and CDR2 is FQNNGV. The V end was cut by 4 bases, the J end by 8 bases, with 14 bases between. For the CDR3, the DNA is TGTGCCAGCAGCTCGTACCTCTTGCGGGAAAAACTGTTTTTT. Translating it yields CASSSYLLREKLFF.

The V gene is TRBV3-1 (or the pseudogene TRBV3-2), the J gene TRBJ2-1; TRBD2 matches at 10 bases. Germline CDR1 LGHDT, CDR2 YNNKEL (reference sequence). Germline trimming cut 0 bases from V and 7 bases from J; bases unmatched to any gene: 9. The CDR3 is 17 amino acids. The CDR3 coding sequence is TGTGCCAGCAGCCAAGAGCCGAGCGGGGGGGCGCGGAATGAGCAGTTCTTC. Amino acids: CASSQEPSGGARNEQFF.

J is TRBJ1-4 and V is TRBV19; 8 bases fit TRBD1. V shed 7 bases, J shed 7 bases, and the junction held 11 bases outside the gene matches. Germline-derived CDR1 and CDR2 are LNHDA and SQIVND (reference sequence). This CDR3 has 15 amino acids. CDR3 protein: CASTLARTGREKLFF. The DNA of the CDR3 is TGTGCCAGTACCCTAGCGCGGACAGGGCGTGAAAAACTGTTTTTT.

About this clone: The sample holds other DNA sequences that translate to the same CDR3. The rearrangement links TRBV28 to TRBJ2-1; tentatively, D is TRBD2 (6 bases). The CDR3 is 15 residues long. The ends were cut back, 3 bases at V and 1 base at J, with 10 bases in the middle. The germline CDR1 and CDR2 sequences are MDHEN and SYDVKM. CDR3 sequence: CASSFFGGSYNEQFF. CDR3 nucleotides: TGTGCCAGCAGTTTTTTTGGGGGGTCCTACAATGAGCAGTTCTTC.

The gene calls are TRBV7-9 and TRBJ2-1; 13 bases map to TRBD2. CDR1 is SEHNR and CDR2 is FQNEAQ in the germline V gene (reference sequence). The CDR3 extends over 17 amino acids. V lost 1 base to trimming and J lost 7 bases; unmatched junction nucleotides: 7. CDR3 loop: CASSLGRTSGGANEQFF. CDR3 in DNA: TGTGCCAGCAGCTTAGGCCGGACTAGCGGGGGTGCTAATGAGCAGTTCTTC. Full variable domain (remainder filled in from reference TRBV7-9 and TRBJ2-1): DTGVSQNPRHKITKRGQNVTFRCDPISEHNRLYWYRQTLGQGPEFLTYFQNEAQLEKSRLLSDRFSAERPKGSFSTLEIQRTEQGDSAMYLCASSLGRTSGGANEQFFGPGTRLTVL.

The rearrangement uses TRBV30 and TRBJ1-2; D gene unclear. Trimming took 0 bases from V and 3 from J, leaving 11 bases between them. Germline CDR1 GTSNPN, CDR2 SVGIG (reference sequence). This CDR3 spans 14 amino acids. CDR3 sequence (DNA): TGTGCCTGGAGTGTTAGGTCTGGGTACTATGGCTACACCTTC. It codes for CAWSVRSGYYGYTF. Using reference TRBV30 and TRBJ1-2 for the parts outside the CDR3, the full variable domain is SQTIHQWPATLVQPVGSPLSLECTVEGTSNPNLYWYRQAAGRGLQLLFYSVGIGQISSEVPQNLSASRPQDRQFILSSKKLLLSDSGFYLCAWSVRSGYYGYTFGSGTRLTVV.

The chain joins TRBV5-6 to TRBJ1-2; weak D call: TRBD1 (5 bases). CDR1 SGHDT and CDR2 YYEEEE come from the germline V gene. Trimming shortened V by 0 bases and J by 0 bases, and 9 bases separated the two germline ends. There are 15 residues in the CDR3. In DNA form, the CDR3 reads TGTGCCAGCAGCTTGGAGACAGACTCTAACTATGGCTACACCTTC. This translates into CASSLETDSNYGYTF.

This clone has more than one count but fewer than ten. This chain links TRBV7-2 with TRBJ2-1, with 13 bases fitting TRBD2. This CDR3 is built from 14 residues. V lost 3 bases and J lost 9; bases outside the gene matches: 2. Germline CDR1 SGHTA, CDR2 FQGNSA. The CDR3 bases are TGTGCCAGCAGCTTTAGGACTAGCGGGGGTGAGCAGTTCTTC. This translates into CASSFRTSGGEQFF.

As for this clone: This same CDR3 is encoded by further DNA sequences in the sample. Here the CDR3 reads CASSPQGNQPQHF. Written as DNA, the CDR3 is TGTGCCAGCTCACCACAGGGCAATCAGCCCCAGCATTTT. This chain uses TRBV18 with TRBJ1-5; D is ambiguous. The CDR3 loop spans 13 amino acids. V dropped 1 base and J dropped 2 bases, with 3 bases sitting between them. Germline V CDR1 and CDR2: KGHSH, LQKENI.

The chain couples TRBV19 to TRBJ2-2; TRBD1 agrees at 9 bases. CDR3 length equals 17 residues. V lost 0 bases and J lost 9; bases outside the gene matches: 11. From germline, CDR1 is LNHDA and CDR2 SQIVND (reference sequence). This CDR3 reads CASSIDVGTGTYRELFF. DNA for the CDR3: TGTGCCAGTAGTATAGATGTCGGGACAGGGACATACCGGGAGCTGTTTTTT.

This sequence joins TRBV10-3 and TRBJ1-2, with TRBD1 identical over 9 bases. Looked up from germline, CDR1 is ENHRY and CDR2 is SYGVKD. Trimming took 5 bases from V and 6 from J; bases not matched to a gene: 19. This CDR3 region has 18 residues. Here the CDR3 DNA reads TGTGCCATCAGTAGGCAGTTGGGACAGGGATTTTTCTTGGATGGCTACACCTTC. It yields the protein CAISRQLGQGFFLDGYTF.

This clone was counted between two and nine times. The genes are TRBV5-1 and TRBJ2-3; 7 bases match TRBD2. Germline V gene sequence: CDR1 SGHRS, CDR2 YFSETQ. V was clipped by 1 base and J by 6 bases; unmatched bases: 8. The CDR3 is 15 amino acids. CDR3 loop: CASSLSSGEVDTQYF. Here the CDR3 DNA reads TGCGCCAGCAGCTTGTCTAGCGGAGAAGTGGATACGCAGTATTTT.

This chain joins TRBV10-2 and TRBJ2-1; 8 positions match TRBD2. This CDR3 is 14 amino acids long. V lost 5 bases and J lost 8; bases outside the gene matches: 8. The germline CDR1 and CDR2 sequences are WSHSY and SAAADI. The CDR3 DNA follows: TGCGCCAGCAGTAGGAGTAGCGGGGTTGATGAGCAGTTCTTC. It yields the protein CASSRSSGVDEQFF.

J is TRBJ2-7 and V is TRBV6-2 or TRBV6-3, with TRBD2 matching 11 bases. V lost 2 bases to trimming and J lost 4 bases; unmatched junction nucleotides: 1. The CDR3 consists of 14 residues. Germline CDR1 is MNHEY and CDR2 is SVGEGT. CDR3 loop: CASSYRLAGYEQYF. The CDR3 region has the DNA TGTGCCAGCAGTTACAGACTAGCGGGATACGAGCAGTACTTC.